A single T cell receptor (beta chain) is shown here with its context. No antigen is known for it. Nothing much larger sits one base from this clone, and base qualities are not available. Collaborating institutions collected whole blood in K2EDTA tubes following their own protocols. For TCRbeta analysis, collaborator samples were shipped as frozen whole blood, as isolated PBMCs, or as DNA extracted from either sample type. The sample comes from a study of blood T cell repertoires in COVID-19 (dated by TCRdb to about 2020). Looking at the study overall: Collaborator samples came from the United States, Italy and Spain and covered acute and convalescent phases of COVID-19. The material from the prospective study consisted of cDNA or gDNA derived from T cells, B-cell-depleted T cells, or PBMCs. A freely available public database, intended as a resource for researchers studying the immune response to SARS-CoV-2, is where the repertoires were released. Deeply sampled blood TCRbeta repertoires from subjects exposed to, actively infected with, or recovered from COVID-19 were included in the dataset. Samples were obtained from the ongoing ImmuneRACE study (first 160 participants) and from about 1,300 subjects provided by 6 global collaborators. Where HLA class I and class II types were available, the types were taken from metadata supplied by the sample provider, not from assay-based typing. Nearly every sample came with metadata listing a de-identified subject ID, COVID-19 status, age in years and sex.

The study at large found these results: The amount of clinical and demographic metadata varied by source and participant and was provided uncurated.

TCRbeta CDR3 regions were amplified from genomic DNA by means of the immunoSEQ Assay, a bias-controlled multiplex PCR. The authors' analysis ran thus. Within the assay, amplification of reference gene primers was used to estimate how many nucleated cells each sample contained. To quantify the absolute abundance of each unique TCRbeta CDR3 rearrangement, sequence reads were collapsed and filtered. For each sample, productive Simpson clonality was calculated as the square root of Simpson's diversity index across productive rearrangements. TCRdb provides this immuneACCESS table in a form limited to in-frame rearrangements. Some clones are lacking; in checked studies, under half of them reflect an unresolved V gene, and why the rest are absent is not known. V, J and clone size reflect that table, while D and trimming were determined from the DNA. Recorded for this sample are approximately 250,000 clones; more than 75% of them occurred a single time. The top ten hold approximately 9% of the sample.

The receptor was derived from a man aged 40-50 years with active or convalescent COVID-19. Sequencing used peripheral blood.

The bases are TGTGCCACCAGTGATTTCCTAGCGGGAGATAGAAGCGGGGAGCTGTTTTTT. The encoded protein is CATSDFLAGDRSGELFF. This chain joins TRBV24-1 to TRBJ2-2; 10 bases in the middle match TRBD2. The CDR1 and CDR2 encoded by the germline V gene are KGHDR and SFDVKD. There are 17 amino acids in the CDR3, from cysteine to phenylalanine inclusive. The retained sequence is limited to the CDR3, 51 bases, with the frame set at the first base. V trim: 1 base; J trim: 7 bases; unmatched bases: 8.